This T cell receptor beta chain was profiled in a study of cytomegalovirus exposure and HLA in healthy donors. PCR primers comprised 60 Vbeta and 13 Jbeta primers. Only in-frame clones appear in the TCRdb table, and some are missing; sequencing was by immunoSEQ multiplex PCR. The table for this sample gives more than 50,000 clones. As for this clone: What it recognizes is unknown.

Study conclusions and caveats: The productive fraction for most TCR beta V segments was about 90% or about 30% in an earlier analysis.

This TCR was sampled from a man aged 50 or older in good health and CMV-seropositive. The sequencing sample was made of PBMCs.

The CDR3, as DNA: TGTGCCAGCAGCCACAAGAGAGACGGGTCCTACGAGCAGTACTTC. Translation: CASSHKRDGSYEQYF. This sequence joins TRBV6-5 and TRBJ2-7; D is uncertain. CDR1 and CDR2 (germline): MNHEY, SVGAGI. With 6 bases removed from V and 1 base from J, the gap between germline ends came to 16 bases. The CDR3 spans 15 residues.